This T cell receptor beta chain was recovered during a study of post-analysis software for immune sequencing data. Whole-study results and caveats: Roughly 5 TRBV segments (TRBV5-6, TRBV5-1 and TRBV20-1 among them) occurred more frequently in patients than in controls. People with multiple sclerosis had a significantly lower normalized Chao1 diversity than controls did.

Prepared TCR beta cDNA libraries contained unique molecular identifiers. Some 500,000 cDNA molecules were recovered from an input of roughly 0.85 to 10 million T cells. Using its own MiXCR run on the PCR reads, TCRdb lists one record per CDR3 protein. The sample consists of 150,000 or so distinct CDR3 sequences, about 37% of them appearing once. This clonotype was counted a few times. Its antigen remains unknown. The CDR3 is 14 residues long. The V and J ends lost 5 bases and 3 bases respectively, with 14 bases between them. The specimen was blood, collected after autologous hematopoietic stem cell transplantation. This TCR came from a girl aged 10 to 17 with multiple sclerosis. This sequence joins TRBV12-3 or TRBV12-4 and TRBJ2-7, with D maybe TRBD2 (6 bases). The DNA for the CDR3 is TGTGCCAGCAGTCCCGGGACTGACCTCTACGAGCAGTACTTC. Amino acid sequence: CASSPGTDLYEQYF.